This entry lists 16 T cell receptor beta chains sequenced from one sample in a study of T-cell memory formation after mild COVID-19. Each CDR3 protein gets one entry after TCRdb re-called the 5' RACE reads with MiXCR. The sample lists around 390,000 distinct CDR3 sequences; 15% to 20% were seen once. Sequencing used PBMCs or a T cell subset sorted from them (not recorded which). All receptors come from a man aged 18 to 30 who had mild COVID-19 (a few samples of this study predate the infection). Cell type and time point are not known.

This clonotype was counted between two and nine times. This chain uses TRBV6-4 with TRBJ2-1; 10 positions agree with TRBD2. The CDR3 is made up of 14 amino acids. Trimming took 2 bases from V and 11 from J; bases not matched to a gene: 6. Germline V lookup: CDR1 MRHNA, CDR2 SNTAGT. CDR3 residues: CASSDGASGGQQFF. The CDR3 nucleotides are TGTGCCAGCAGTGACGGGGCTAGCGGGGGACAGCAGTTCTTC.

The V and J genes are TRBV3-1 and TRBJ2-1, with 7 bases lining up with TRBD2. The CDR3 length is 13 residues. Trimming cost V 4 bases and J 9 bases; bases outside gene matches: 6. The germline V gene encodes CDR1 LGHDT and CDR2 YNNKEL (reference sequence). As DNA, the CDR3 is TGTGCCAGCAGCCCGAGGCGGGGGTCTGAGCAGTTCTTC. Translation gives CASSPRRGSEQFF.

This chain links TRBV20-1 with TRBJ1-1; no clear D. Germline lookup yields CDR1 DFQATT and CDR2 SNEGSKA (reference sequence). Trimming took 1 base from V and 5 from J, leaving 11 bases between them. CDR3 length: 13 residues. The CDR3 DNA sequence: TGCAGTGCTAGAGGGGCAAGGGTTACTGAAGCTTTCTTT. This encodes CSARGARVTEAFF.

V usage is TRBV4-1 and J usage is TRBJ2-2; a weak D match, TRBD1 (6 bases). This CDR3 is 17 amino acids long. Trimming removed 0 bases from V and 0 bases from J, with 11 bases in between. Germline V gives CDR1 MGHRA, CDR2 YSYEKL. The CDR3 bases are TGCGCCAGCAGCCAAGATCCAGGACAGACGAACACCGGGGAGCTGTTTTTT. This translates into CASSQDPGQTNTGELFF.

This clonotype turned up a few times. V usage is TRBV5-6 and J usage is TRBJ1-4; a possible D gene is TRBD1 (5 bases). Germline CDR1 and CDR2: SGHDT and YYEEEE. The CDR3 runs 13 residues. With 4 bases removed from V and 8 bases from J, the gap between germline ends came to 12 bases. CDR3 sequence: CASSARVGEKLFF. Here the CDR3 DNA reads TGTGCCAGCAGCGCCAGGGTGGGGGAAAAACTGTTTTTT.

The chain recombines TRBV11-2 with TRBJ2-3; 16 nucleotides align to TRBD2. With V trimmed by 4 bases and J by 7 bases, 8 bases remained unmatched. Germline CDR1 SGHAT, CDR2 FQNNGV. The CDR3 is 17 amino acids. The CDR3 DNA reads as TGTGCCAGCAGCTCTTGGGGACTAGCGGGGGGGATAAATACGCAGTATTTT. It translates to CASSSWGLAGGINTQYF.

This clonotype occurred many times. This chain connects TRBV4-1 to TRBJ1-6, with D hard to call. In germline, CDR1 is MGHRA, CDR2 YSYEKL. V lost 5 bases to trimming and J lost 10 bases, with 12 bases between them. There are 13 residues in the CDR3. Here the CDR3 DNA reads TGCGCCAGCAGCAGCGGTCCAGACTCACCCCTCCACTTT. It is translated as CASSSGPDSPLHF.

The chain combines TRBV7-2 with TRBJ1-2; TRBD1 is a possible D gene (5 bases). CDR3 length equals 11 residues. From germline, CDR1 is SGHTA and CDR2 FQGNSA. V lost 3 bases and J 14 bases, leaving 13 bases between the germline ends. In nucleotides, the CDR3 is TGTGCCAGCAGCTTTGGGACGGCAAAGACCTTC. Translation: CASSFGTAKTF.

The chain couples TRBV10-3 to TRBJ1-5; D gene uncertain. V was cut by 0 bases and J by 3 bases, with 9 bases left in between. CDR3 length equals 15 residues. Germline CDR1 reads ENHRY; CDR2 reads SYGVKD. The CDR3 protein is CAISESRQSNQPQHF. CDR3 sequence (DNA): TGTGCCATCAGTGAGTCTCGGCAGTCCAATCAGCCCCAGCATTTT.

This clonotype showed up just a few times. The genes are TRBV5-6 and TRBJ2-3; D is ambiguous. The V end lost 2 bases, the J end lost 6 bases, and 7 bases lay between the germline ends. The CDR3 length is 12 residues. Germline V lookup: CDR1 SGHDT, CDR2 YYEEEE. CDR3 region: CASSFPRDTQYF. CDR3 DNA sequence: TGTGCCAGCAGCTTCCCGCGGGATACGCAGTATTTT.

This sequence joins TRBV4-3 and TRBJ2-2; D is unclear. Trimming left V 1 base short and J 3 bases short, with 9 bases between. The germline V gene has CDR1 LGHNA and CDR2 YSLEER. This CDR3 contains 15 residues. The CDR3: CASSQGVAYTGELFF. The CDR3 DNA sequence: TGCGCCAGCAGCCAAGGGGTGGCGTACACCGGGGAGCTGTTTTTT.

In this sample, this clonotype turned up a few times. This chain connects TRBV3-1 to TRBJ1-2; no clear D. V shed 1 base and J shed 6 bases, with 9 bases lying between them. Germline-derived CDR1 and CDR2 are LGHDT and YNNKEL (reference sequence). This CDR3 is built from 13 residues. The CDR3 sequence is CASSQGTDHGYTF. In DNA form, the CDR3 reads TGTGCCAGCAGCCAAGGGACGGATCATGGCTACACCTTC.

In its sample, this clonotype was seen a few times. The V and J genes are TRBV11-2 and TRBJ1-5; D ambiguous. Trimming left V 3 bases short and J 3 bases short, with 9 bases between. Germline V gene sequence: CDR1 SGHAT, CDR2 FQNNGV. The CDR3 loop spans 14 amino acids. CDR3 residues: CASSFGSHNQPQHF. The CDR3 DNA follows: TGTGCCAGCAGCTTCGGCAGCCACAATCAGCCCCAGCATTTT.

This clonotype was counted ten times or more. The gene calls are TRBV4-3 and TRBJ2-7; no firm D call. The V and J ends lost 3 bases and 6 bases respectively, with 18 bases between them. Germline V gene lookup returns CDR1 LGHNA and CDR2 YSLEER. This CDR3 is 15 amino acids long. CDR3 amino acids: CASSQSWGEGSEQYF. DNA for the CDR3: TGCGCCAGCAGCCAGAGTTGGGGTGAAGGTTCCGAGCAGTACTTC.

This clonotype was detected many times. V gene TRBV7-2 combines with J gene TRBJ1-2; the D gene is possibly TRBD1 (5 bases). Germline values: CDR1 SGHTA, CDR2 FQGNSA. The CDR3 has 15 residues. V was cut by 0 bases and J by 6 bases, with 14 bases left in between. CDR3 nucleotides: TGTGCCAGCAGCTTAGCGTTCCGGGGCGAGGATGGCTACACCTTC. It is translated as CASSLAFRGEDGYTF.

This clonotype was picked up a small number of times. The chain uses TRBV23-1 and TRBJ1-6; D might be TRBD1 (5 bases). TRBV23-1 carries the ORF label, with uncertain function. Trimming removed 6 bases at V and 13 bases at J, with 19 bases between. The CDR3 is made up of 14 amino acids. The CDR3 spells CASRRDGRTGPLHF. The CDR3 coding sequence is TGCGCCAGCAGGAGGGACGGCCGAACTGGTCCCCTCCACTTT.